This TCR beta chain was captured by sequencing in a study of CXCR3-negative and CXCR3-positive naive CD8 T cells. For the study at large: Per library, roughly 1.5 +/- 0.3 million reads; about 135 million TRB reads overall.

The authors made the TRB cDNA libraries by 5' RACE using UMI labels. TCRdb reprocessed the 5' RACE reads, keeping one entry per CDR3 protein, no DNA. This listing includes around 48,000 distinct CDR3 sequences. The CDR3 has 11 residues. Germline-derived CDR1 and CDR2 are MNHNY and SVGAGI (reference sequence). Comment on this clonotype: The antigen remains undetermined.

Findings and caveats of the study: Cryopreservation partially decreased CXCR3 expression, and most assays used fresh PBMCs.

This chain uses TRBV6-6 with TRBJ1-1. This clonotype originated in a human donor in good health. Some clones in this sample may be carry-over from other donors' samples. The sequenced sample consisted of memory CD8+ T cells from blood. CDR3 sequence reads: CASSVGVEAFF.